This T cell receptor (beta chain) was found in a study of beta chain features in type 1 diabetes. This clone appeared a few times. Other DNA sequences in this specimen translate into the identical CDR3. What was sequenced were expressed TCRB transcripts, since all of the isolated RNA had been reverse transcribed. Profiled with immunoSEQ multiplex PCR; TCRdb holds only in-frame clones, not every one. The sample shows 860,000 or so clones, 15% to 20% of them seen only once. The clonotype was recovered from a woman aged 18-30 years in good health. Sample: naive CD4+ T cells from blood.

DNA for the CDR3: TGTGCCAGCAGCTTGGCGGGGGCGACCGGGGAGCTGTTTTTT. This codes for CASSLAGATGELFF. The V and J genes are TRBV5-6 and TRBJ2-2, with D perhaps matching TRBD1 or TRBD2 (6 bases each). Germline lookup yields CDR1 SGHDT and CDR2 YYEEEE. The CDR3 is 14 amino acids. The V end lost 0 bases, the J end lost 5 bases, and 8 bases lay between the germline ends.